What follows are 22 T cell receptor beta chains derived from one specimen sequenced in a study of cytomegalovirus exposure and HLA in healthy donors. Only in-frame clones appear in the TCRdb table, and some are missing; sequencing was by immunoSEQ multiplex PCR. The repertoire consists of roughly 150,000 clones, with less than 90% occurring once and the leading ten covering around 3.4%. Material: PBMCs. All receptors derive from a woman aged 18-29 years in good health and CMV-seropositive.

The chain combines TRBV2 with TRBJ1-2, with 10 bases lining up with TRBD1. CDR1 and CDR2 (germline): SNHLY, FYNNEI. The CDR3 loop spans 15 amino acids. V lost 4 bases, J lost 2 bases, and 4 bases stayed unmatched. CDR3 residues: CASSVPGQGNYGYTF. The DNA for the CDR3 is TGTGCCAGCAGTGTACCGGGACAGGGGAACTATGGCTACACCTTC.

The chain has TRBV6-4 and TRBJ2-1; D is possibly TRBD2 (5 bases). The germline CDR1 and CDR2 sequences are MRHNA and SNTAGT. This CDR3 has 15 residues. Trimming took 0 bases from V and 1 from J, leaving 7 bases between them. The CDR3 DNA sequence: TGTGCCAGCAGTGACTCCGGGGATTCCTACAATGAGCAGTTCTTC. The encoded protein is CASSDSGDSYNEQFF.

The V and J genes are TRBV6-6 and TRBJ1-2, with D tentatively TRBD1 (5 bases). The CDR3 covers 11 residues. The ends were cut back, 11 bases at V and 8 bases at J, with 15 bases in the middle. Germline V lookup: CDR1 MNHNY, CDR2 SVGAGI (reference sequence). CDR3 in amino acids: CAAFGAQGYTF. The DNA of the CDR3 is TGTGCCGCATTTGGGGCGCAGGGCTACACCTTC.

The V gene is TRBV20-1, the J gene TRBJ2-5; D might be TRBD1 (6 bases). Germline V gene data show CDR1 as DFQATT and CDR2 as SNEGSKA (reference sequence). CDR3 size: 11 residues. CDR3 sequence: CSWDMGETQYF. The CDR3 coding sequence is TGCAGCTGGGACATGGGGGAGACCCAGTACTTC.

CDR3 nucleotides: TGTGCCAGAGTACCGGGACACCGCAGGGCAACTAATGAAAAACTGTTTTTT. Translated, it gives CARVPGHRRATNEKLFF. J is TRBJ1-4 and V is TRBV7-3, with D perhaps TRBD1 (6 bases). Trimming stripped 9 bases from V and 0 bases from J, with 20 bases between. The CDR3 spans 17 residues. Germline CDR1 is SGHTA and CDR2 is FQGTGA. The whole variable domain, remainder taken from reference TRBV7-3 and TRBJ1-4, is GAGVSQTPSNKVTEKGKYVELRCDPISGHTALYWYRQSLGQGPEFLIYFQGTGAADDSGLPNDRFFAVRPEGSVSTLKIQRTERGDSAVYLCARVPGHRRATNEKLFFGSGTQLSVL.

V and J are TRBV11-2 and TRBJ2-5; D remains unclear. The V end lost 0 bases, the J end lost 5 bases, and 7 bases lay between the germline ends. Germline V lookup: CDR1 SGHAT, CDR2 FQNNGV. This CDR3 is 13 amino acids long. CDR3 sequence: CASSLERWETQYF. CDR3 coding DNA: TGTGCCAGCAGCTTAGAACGGTGGGAGACCCAGTACTTC.

This clone was seen once. This sequence joins TRBV2 and TRBJ2-5; 9 bases match TRBD1. The V and J ends lost 9 bases and 5 bases, in that order; junction bases with no gene match: 4. CDR1 is SNHLY, CDR2 FYNNEI, per germline. The CDR3 is 12 amino acids. The CDR3, as DNA: TGTGCCAGTTCCGGACAGGGGGAGACCCAGTACTTC. Translating it yields CASSGQGETQYF.

The rearrangement links TRBV9 to TRBJ2-2, with D perhaps TRBD2 (5 bases). With 1 base removed from V and 2 bases from J, the gap between germline ends came to 12 bases. The germline gives CDR1 SGDLS, CDR2 YYNGEE. The CDR3 covers 16 residues. The CDR3 protein is CASSVLQRQNTGELFF. The DNA of the CDR3 is TGTGCCAGCAGCGTACTCCAGCGGCAAAACACCGGGGAGCTGTTTTTT.

This chain uses TRBV5-4 with TRBJ2-5, with D possibly being TRBD2 (6 bases). The CDR3 has 13 amino acids. CDR1 and CDR2 from the germline V gene are SGHNT and YYREEE (reference sequence). The ends were cut back, 1 base at V and 4 bases at J, with 8 bases in the middle. The CDR3: CASSLWGGETQYF. As DNA, the CDR3 is TGTGCCAGCAGCTTGTGGGGAGGAGAGACCCAGTACTTC.

This chain links TRBV4-3 with TRBJ2-1; TRBD2 agrees at 7 bases. The CDR3 has 15 amino acids. Unmatched junction bases numbered 6, after V lost 1 base and J lost 6 bases. The germline V gene encodes CDR1 LGHNA and CDR2 YSLEER. The CDR3 region is CASSQGLLAGNEQFF. The DNA for the CDR3 is TGCGCCAGCAGCCAAGGCTTATTAGCGGGCAATGAGCAGTTCTTC.

Notes on this clone: The junction does not match germline at one end; this may be a read error. The rearrangement joins TRBV28 to TRBJ1-1; TRBD1 matches at 8 bases. The CDR3 length is 12 residues. The V gene's germline CDR1 is MDHEN and CDR2 SYDVKM. The CDR3 coding sequence is TGTGCCAGCAGCCCTTCACAGGGGGGGCGACGTTTT. Its protein is CASSPSQGGRRF.

The rearrangement uses TRBV5-6 and TRBJ2-5; TRBD1 matches 7 bases. This CDR3 region has 16 residues. Germline lookup yields CDR1 SGHDT and CDR2 YYEEEE. The V gene end was trimmed by 0 bases and the J gene end by 0 bases; junction bases not matched to a gene: 5. The CDR3 DNA sequence: TGTGCCAGCAGCTTGGCCGCTAGGGGGCACCAAGAGACCCAGTACTTC. Protein: CASSLAARGHQETQYF.

This chain links TRBV7-9 with TRBJ1-1, with TRBD1 matching 9 bases. V lost 5 bases, J lost 3 bases, and 4 bases stayed unmatched. Germline assignment: CDR1 SEHNR and CDR2 FQNEAQ (reference sequence). The CDR3 contains 14 residues. The CDR3 region is CASSPGDRDTEAFF. The CDR3 DNA reads as TGTGCCAGCAGCCCAGGGGACAGGGACACTGAAGCTTTCTTT.

The chain couples TRBV10-3 to TRBJ2-7; 7 positions agree with TRBD1. Germline assignment: CDR1 ENHRY and CDR2 SYGVKD. Trimming took 3 bases from V and 10 from J; bases not matched to a gene: 12. The CDR3 consists of 14 residues. CDR3 sequence reads: CAISETTGSWEQYF. CDR3 nucleotides: TGTGCCATCAGTGAAACGACAGGGTCTTGGGAACAGTACTTC.

V and J are TRBV9 and TRBJ2-3, with D possibly TRBD2 on 6 matching bases. Looked up from germline, CDR1 is SGDLS and CDR2 is YYNGEE. Trimming cost V 5 bases and J 4 bases, with 14 bases left between them. There are 14 residues in the CDR3. In nucleotides, the CDR3 is TGTGCCAGCAGTGAACCTTCGGGGGCAGATACGCAGTATTTT. Amino acid sequence: CASSEPSGADTQYF.

This sequence joins TRBV5-1 and TRBJ2-1, with 14 bases aligning to TRBD2. The junction had 6 bases not matched to a gene; V was cut back by 3 bases and J by 1 base. CDR1 and CDR2 from the germline V gene are SGHRS and YFSETQ. CDR3 size: 18 residues. CDR3 bases: TGCGCCAGCAGCTGGGGACTAGCGGGAGTTAGGTCCTACAATGAGCAGTTCTTC. Translating it yields CASSWGLAGVRSYNEQFF.

V and J are TRBV6-5 and TRBJ2-7; 8 bases line up with TRBD1. CDR1 MNHEY and CDR2 SVGAGI come from the germline V gene. This CDR3 comprises 14 residues. The trim removed 7 bases at V and 2 bases at J, leaving 7 bases unmatched. CDR3 nucleotides: TGTGCCAGCACTCAGGACAGGGACCCCTACGAGCAGTACTTC. This sequence encodes CASTQDRDPYEQYF.

The chain recombines TRBV2 with TRBJ1-4; D gene ambiguous. The CDR3 is 12 residues long. V lost 4 bases, J lost 5 bases, and 5 bases lay in between. Germline V gene data show CDR1 as SNHLY and CDR2 as FYNNEI. CDR3 region: CASSVQNEKLFF. CDR3 DNA: TGTGCCAGCAGTGTCCAGAATGAAAAACTGTTTTTT. The full variable domain, rest sourced from reference TRBV2 and TRBJ1-4, is EPEVTQTPSHQVTQMGQEVILRCVPISNHLYFYWYRQILGQKVEFLVSFYNNEISEKSEIFDDQFSVERPDGSNFTLKIRSTKLEDSAMYFCASSVQNEKLFFGSGTQLSVL.

In its sample, this clone was seen once. The chain combines TRBV28 with TRBJ2-7; TRBD1 agrees at 10 bases. Germline values: CDR1 MDHEN, CDR2 SYDVKM. This CDR3 has 15 amino acids. V lost 5 bases, J lost 3 bases, and 7 bases stayed unmatched. CDR3 in amino acids: CASSIAGTGDYEQYF. The CDR3 DNA follows: TGTGCCAGCAGTATCGCCGGGACAGGGGACTACGAGCAGTACTTC.

This sequence joins TRBV19 and TRBJ2-7; TRBD1 matches 8 bases. With V trimmed by 3 bases and J by 6 bases, 7 bases remained unmatched. The CDR3 is 14 residues long. Germline CDR1 is LNHDA and CDR2 is SQIVND (reference sequence). As DNA, the CDR3 is TGTGCCAGTAGTATTCAAACAGGGGGAGCCGAGCAGTACTTC. Residues: CASSIQTGGAEQYF.

This clone has a handful of counts. The chain couples TRBV30 to TRBJ1-2; weak D call: TRBD1 (6 bases). This CDR3 spans 12 amino acids. V lost 5 bases and J 8 bases, leaving 15 bases between the germline ends. Germline lookup yields CDR1 GTSNPN and CDR2 SVGIG (reference sequence). CDR3 DNA sequence: TGTGCCTGGGGTGGGGACATCCGAGGCTACACCTTC. Translated: CAWGGDIRGYTF.

The V call is TRBV19, the J call TRBJ1-1; D might be TRBD1 (6 bases). The CDR3 has 14 amino acids. Germline V gives CDR1 LNHDA, CDR2 SQIVND (reference sequence). The V end was cut by 3 bases, the J end by 1 base, with 9 bases between. The CDR3 spells CASSINRANTEAFF. CDR3 nucleotide sequence: TGTGCCAGTAGTATTAACAGGGCGAACACTGAAGCTTTCTTT.